The 32 T cell receptor beta chains listed next were all sequenced from one sample in a study of cytomegalovirus exposure and HLA in healthy donors (dated by TCRdb to 2015 to 2018). Library creation used the immunoSEQ multiplex PCR assay. A mixture of 60 forward primers for TCR Vbeta segments and 13 reverse primers for TCR Jbeta segments was used in the multiplex PCR. TCRdb took over this immuneACCESS table, retaining in-frame rearrangements with V and J assigned. Such tables are incomplete; in checked studies, under half of the missing clones stem from an unresolved V gene, and the remainder is unexplained. Recorded for this sample are about 130,000 clones; roughly 88% of them occurred a single time. Jointly, the top ten make up 2% to 3% of the sample. Sequenced sample: PBMCs. All receptors come from a man in his fifties in good health and CMV-seronegative.

In this sample, this clone turned up once. The gene calls are TRBV2 and TRBJ1-5; D is unresolved. The CDR3 sequence is 14 residues long. Germline V gene sequence: CDR1 SNHLY, CDR2 FYNNEI. V was trimmed by 7 bases and J by 1 base, leaving 11 bases between them. The CDR3 here is CASTEVRSNQPQHF. For the CDR3, the DNA is TGTGCCAGCACCGAGGTCCGGAGCAATCAGCCCCAGCATTTT.

This chain connects TRBV5-1 to TRBJ2-1; no reliable D call. Trimming left V 4 bases short and J 0 bases short, with 14 bases between. The CDR3 is 16 residues long. Per the germline V gene, CDR1 is SGHRS and CDR2 is YFSETQ. CDR3 in amino acids: CASSLDGGNSYNEQFF. The CDR3 DNA reads TGCGCCAGCAGCCTCGACGGCGGTAACTCCTACAATGAGCAGTTCTTC.

This clone has a handful of counts. The CDR3 sequence: CASSLVGGGSMGEQFF. The CDR3 DNA sequence: TGTGCCAGCAGCTTAGTGGGCGGGGGGTCAATGGGTGAGCAGTTCTTC. The J gene is TRBJ2-1, the V gene TRBV7-8, with TRBD2 identical over 8 bases. The V gene's germline CDR1 is SGHVS and CDR2 FQNEAQ. This CDR3 has 16 residues. V was pared by 1 base and J by 9 bases, with 11 bases of the junction left unmatched.

The chain is built from TRBV6-5 and TRBJ2-7, with D possibly being TRBD2 (5 bases). The CDR3 runs to 16 residues. Trimming shortened V by 2 bases and J by 2 bases, and 16 bases separated the two germline ends. Looked up from germline, CDR1 is MNHEY and CDR2 is SVGAGI. The CDR3 region is CASSYRLGRRPYEQYF. The CDR3 bases are TGTGCCAGCAGTTACCGCCTTGGGAGAAGACCCTACGAGCAGTACTTC.

J is TRBJ1-6 and V is TRBV30, with 7 bases identical to TRBD1. Germline values: CDR1 GTSNPN, CDR2 SVGIG (reference sequence). The V and J ends lost 5 bases and 5 bases, in that order; junction bases with no gene match: 0. The length of the CDR3 is 12 residues. Here the CDR3 reads CAWDRDNSPLHF. The DNA of the CDR3 is TGTGCCTGGGACAGGGATAATTCACCCCTCCACTTT.

The rearrangement joins TRBV12-5 to TRBJ1-5; D is unresolved. Germline CDR1 reads LGHNT; CDR2 reads FRNRAP. V was pared by 6 bases and J by 0 bases, with 6 bases between. The CDR3 length is 13 residues. In nucleotides, the CDR3 is TGTGCTAGTGGCTACGTTAGCAATCAGCCCCAGCATTTT. Translating gives CASGYVSNQPQHF.

The chain has TRBV6-1 and TRBJ2-5; D is possibly TRBD1 (6 bases). The end of the DNA is better explained by TRBJ2-7, so the J call may be wrong. This CDR3 contains 13 residues. Germline V gene sequence: CDR1 MNHNS, CDR2 SASEGT. The chain's CDR3 is CASNLGHSGEQYF. The DNA of the CDR3 is TGTGCCAGCAACCTGGGACACAGTGGCGAGCAGTACTTC.

The gene calls are TRBV10-3 and TRBJ1-2; D is perhaps TRBD1 (5 bases). The CDR3 length is 12 residues. V lost 5 bases and J lost 6, with 10 bases in between. CDR1 is ENHRY, CDR2 SYGVKD, per germline. DNA for the CDR3: TGTGCCATCAGTAGAGGAGGGGATGGCTACACCTTC. Its translation is CAISRGGDGYTF.

The rearrangement uses TRBV27 and TRBJ1-1; D gene uncertain. This CDR3 has 13 residues. Trimming took 7 bases from V and 0 from J, leaving 9 bases between them. Germline CDR1 and CDR2: MNHEY and SMNVEV (reference sequence). The CDR3 sequence: CASIANMNTEAFF. For the CDR3, the DNA is TGTGCCAGCATAGCAAACATGAACACTGAAGCTTTCTTT.

The V and J genes are TRBV27 and TRBJ2-7; 7 bases fit TRBD1. CDR1 and CDR2 from the germline V gene are MNHEY and SMNVEV (reference sequence). V gave up 6 bases and J gave up 7 bases; unmatched junction bases: 21. The CDR3 extends over 17 amino acids. This chain's CDR3 is CASSRGQEFSLFGEQYF. CDR3 bases: TGTGCCAGCAGCCGTGGACAGGAGTTCTCTTTATTCGGGGAGCAGTACTTC.

V usage is TRBV11-2 and J usage is TRBJ2-1; D is uncertain. The V end lost 3 bases, the J end lost 8 bases, and 8 bases lay between the germline ends. The germline gives CDR1 SGHAT, CDR2 FQNNGV. The CDR3 has 12 residues. The CDR3 reads CASSFNLYEQFF. The CDR3 nucleotides read TGTGCCAGCAGCTTTAACTTGTATGAGCAGTTCTTC.

The V and J genes are TRBV28 and TRBJ2-3; 7 bases fit TRBD2. The ends lost 2 bases at V and 3 bases at J; junction bases unmatched: 5. CDR1 is MDHEN and CDR2 is SYDVKM in the germline V gene. CDR3 length: 15 residues. CDR3 bases: TGTGCCAGCAGTTTAAGGGGAGGGCGGACAGATACGCAGTATTTT. Translating gives CASSLRGGRTDTQYF. Combining the CDR3 with reference TRBV28 and TRBJ2-3 gives the whole variable domain DVKVTQSSRYLVKRTGEKVFLECVQDMDHENMFWYRQDPGLGLRLIYFSYDVKMKEKGDIPEGYSVSREKKERFSLILESASTNQTSMYLCASSLRGGRTDTQYFGPGTRLTVL.

This clone was detected a few times. This chain joins TRBV2 and TRBJ2-5; D may be TRBD2 (5 bases). The CDR3 covers 15 residues. CDR1 is SNHLY and CDR2 is FYNNEI in the germline V gene. Trimming took off 0 bases at V and 1 base at J, with 9 bases between the two ends. CDR3 residues: CASSEARASQETQYF. The CDR3 nucleotides are TGTGCCAGCAGTGAAGCGAGGGCTAGCCAAGAGACCCAGTACTTC.

This clone was seen a handful of times. V and J are TRBV4-1 and TRBJ2-6; D is perhaps TRBD1 (6 bases). Germline V CDR1 and CDR2: MGHRA, YSYEKL. Trimming left V 1 base short and J 1 base short, with 20 bases between. This CDR3 comprises 20 residues. The CDR3 here is CASSQVTGQKKGSGANVLTF. The CDR3, as DNA: TGCGCCAGCAGCCAAGTGACGGGACAAAAAAAGGGGTCTGGGGCCAACGTCCTGACTTTC.

V is TRBV4-3 and J is TRBJ1-3; 7 nucleotides agree with TRBD1. From germline, CDR1 is LGHNA and CDR2 YSLEER. The J segment lost 2 bases and the V segment lost 4 bases, leaving 17 bases of the junction unmatched. The CDR3 spans 19 residues. The CDR3 sequence is CASSRLTGAENIPGNTIYF. In nucleotides, the CDR3 is TGCGCCAGCAGCCGACTAACAGGGGCCGAGAATATTCCTGGAAACACCATATATTTT.

The V and J genes are TRBV9 and TRBJ2-3, with unresolved D. This CDR3 is built from 14 residues. The germline CDR1 and CDR2 sequences are SGDLS and YYNGEE. Trimming took 4 bases from V and 2 from J, leaving 11 bases between them. Written as DNA, the CDR3 is TGTGCCAGCAGCTTTGAGCGAACCACAGATACGCAGTATTTT. Residues: CASSFERTTDTQYF.

CDR3 DNA sequence: TGTGCCAGCAGCCAGGGGCGGGTTAACACCGGGGAGCTGTTTTTT. Amino acids: CASSQGRVNTGELFF. The chain links TRBV6-6 to TRBJ2-2, with a possible D match to TRBD1 (6 bases). V lost 6 bases and J lost 2, with 13 bases in between. CDR3 length: 15 amino acids. CDR1 is MNHNY, CDR2 SVGAGI, per germline (reference sequence).

The rearrangement links TRBV18 to TRBJ1-5; possibly TRBD1 for D (5 bases). Per the germline V gene, CDR1 is KGHSH and CDR2 is LQKENI. The CDR3 extends over 15 amino acids. Trimming took off 1 base at V and 0 bases at J, with 7 bases between the two ends. The CDR3 DNA reads TGTGCCAGCTCACCACAGGGGAATAGCAATCAGCCCCAGCATTTT. Protein sequence: CASSPQGNSNQPQHF.

This rearrangement joins TRBV5-1 to TRBJ2-7; no reliable D call. V was trimmed by 4 bases and J by 2 bases, leaving 13 bases between them. Germline CDR1 reads SGHRS; CDR2 reads YFSETQ. The CDR3 totals 14 residues. The CDR3 spells CASSLHSNPYEQYF. Written as DNA, the CDR3 is TGCGCCAGCAGCCTTCACTCGAACCCCTACGAGCAGTACTTC.

V usage is TRBV30 and J usage is TRBJ1-1; 7 bases are a match to TRBD1. The germline gives CDR1 GTSNPN, CDR2 SVGIG (reference sequence). V shed 0 bases, J shed 4 bases, and the junction held 2 bases outside the gene matches. CDR3 size: 13 residues. In DNA, the CDR3 is TGTGCCTGGAGTGTAACAGGGGCCACTGAAGCTTTCTTT. Its protein is CAWSVTGATEAFF.

V usage is TRBV11-1 and J usage is TRBJ2-7, with 7 bases aligning to TRBD1. The germline gives CDR1 SGHAT, CDR2 FQDESV (reference sequence). This CDR3 contains 13 residues. V lost 3 bases and J lost 2; bases outside the gene matches: 1. CDR3 bases: TGTGCCAGCAGCTTGCAGGGGGCCTACGAGCAGTACTTC. Its protein product is CASSLQGAYEQYF.

The chain recombines TRBV15 with TRBJ1-4; 9 bases align to TRBD1. The CDR3 runs to 16 residues. Germline V gives CDR1 LNHNV, CDR2 YYDKDF (reference sequence). V lost 3 bases, J lost 8 bases, and 10 bases stayed unmatched. CDR3: CATSSPTGTGYEKLFF. The CDR3 DNA follows: TGTGCCACCAGCAGCCCTACCGGGACAGGGTACGAAAAACTGTTTTTT.

The rearrangement joins TRBV6-6 to TRBJ2-7, with a tentative D call TRBD2 (5 bases). V dropped 7 bases and J dropped 0 bases, with 16 bases sitting between them. The CDR3 is 15 residues long. Germline-derived CDR1 and CDR2 are MNHNY and SVGAGI (reference sequence). Here the CDR3 reads CASMVSEGSSYEQYF. The CDR3 DNA reads as TGTGCCAGCATGGTCTCAGAAGGGAGCTCCTACGAGCAGTACTTC.

This clone was seen a single time. The CDR3 region is CASGLVLGRDTGELFF. The CDR3 DNA sequence: TGTGCTAGTGGTTTGGTACTAGGGAGGGACACCGGGGAGCTGTTTTTT. The V gene is TRBV12-5, the J gene TRBJ2-2; 7 bases line up with TRBD2. The V gene end was trimmed by 0 bases and the J gene end by 3 bases; junction bases not matched to a gene: 4. Germline V gene sequence: CDR1 LGHNT, CDR2 FRNRAP. The CDR3 runs to 16 residues.

V usage is TRBV4-2 and J usage is TRBJ2-2; D remains ambiguous. This CDR3 is built from 15 residues. Germline CDR1 reads LGHNA; CDR2 reads YNFKEQ. Trimming pared 0 bases from V and 4 bases from J, leaving 9 bases between. This CDR3 reads CASSQDPRGTGELFF. CDR3 bases: TGTGCCAGCAGCCAAGATCCCCGAGGCACCGGGGAGCTGTTTTTT.

This rearrangement joins TRBV5-1 to TRBJ2-7; tentatively, D is TRBD1 (7 bases). V dropped 4 bases and J dropped 3 bases, with 20 bases sitting between them. CDR1 and CDR2 (germline): SGHRS, YFSETQ. The length of the CDR3 is 16 residues. CDR3 sequence reads: CASSILQGTPDYEQYF. DNA for the CDR3: TGCGCCAGCAGCATACTACAGGGGACTCCAGACTACGAGCAGTACTTC. Full variable domain (rest looked up from reference TRBV5-1 and TRBJ2-7): KAGVTQTPRYLIKTRGQQVTLSCSPISGHRSVSWYQQTPGQGLQFLFEYFSETQRNKGNFPGRFSGRQFSNSRSEMNVSTLELGDSALYLCASSILQGTPDYEQYFGPGTRLTVT.

The chain combines TRBV9 with TRBJ1-6, with D possibly being TRBD1 (5 bases). The CDR3 loop spans 15 amino acids. CDR1 SGDLS and CDR2 YYNGEE come from the germline V gene. The ends were cut back, 4 bases at V and 7 bases at J, with 15 bases in the middle. CDR3 amino acids: CASSSGGGINSPLHF. CDR3 in DNA: TGTGCCAGCAGCTCTGGGGGGGGGATCAATTCACCCCTCCACTTT.

The chain has TRBV4-1 and TRBJ1-1; 8 bases fit TRBD1. Trimming at V came to 2 bases and at J to 0 bases, leaving 5 bases not matched to a gene. CDR3 length: 16 amino acids. Germline values: CDR1 MGHRA, CDR2 YSYEKL. The CDR3 DNA is TGCGCCAGCAGCCAACCGAGACAGGGGCTGAACACTGAAGCTTTCTTT. It codes for CASSQPRQGLNTEAFF.

The rearrangement uses TRBV2 and TRBJ1-5, with 7 bases identical to TRBD1. The CDR3 consists of 15 residues. V was pared by 4 bases and J by 7 bases, with 10 bases of the junction left unmatched. Germline V gene lookup returns CDR1 SNHLY and CDR2 FYNNEI. In DNA, the CDR3 is TGTGCCAGCAGTGGGCCAGACAGGGTTGGACAGCCCCAGCATTTT. It specifies CASSGPDRVGQPQHF.

V usage is TRBV7-9 and J usage is TRBJ2-2; 7 bases match TRBD1. Germline V CDR1 and CDR2: SEHNR, FQNEAQ (reference sequence). The V segment lost 5 bases and the J segment 3 bases; nucleotides outside the gene matches: 12. The CDR3 sequence is 17 residues long. The CDR3 spells CASSPRLDRAHTGELFF. Written as DNA, the CDR3 is TGTGCCAGCAGCCCACGGCTCGACAGGGCTCACACCGGGGAGCTGTTTTTT.

This clone has a handful of counts. The chain has TRBV2 and TRBJ1-6; D call uncertain. V dropped 7 bases and J dropped 11 bases, with 18 bases sitting between them. The V gene's germline CDR1 is SNHLY and CDR2 FYNNEI. CDR3 length: 14 residues. The CDR3 DNA is TGTGCCAGCAACGTAGACACTATGGGAGCACCCCTCCACTTT. This sequence encodes CASNVDTMGAPLHF.

This CDR3 reads CASSPPRARTQYF. CDR3 sequence (DNA): TGCGCCAGCAGCCCCCCCCGCGCGAGGACCCAGTACTTC. J is TRBJ2-5 and V is TRBV4-1; D is unclear. Germline V gene lookup returns CDR1 MGHRA and CDR2 YSYEKL. V was clipped by 4 bases and J by 7 bases, with 13 bases between them. The CDR3 is made up of 13 amino acids.